The text below deals with one T cell receptor (beta chain). The target antigen is unknown. This specimen belongs to a study of cytotoxic CD8 clonotypes in ibrutinib-treated CLL. General study results and limits: With treatment, public clonotypes, which were uncommon, either contracted or remained stable.

Generated by immunoSEQ multiplex PCR, the TCRdb table keeps only in-frame clones and is missing some. The sample records about 140,000 clones, around 93% being singletons. The TCR sequence derives from a human donor with chronic lymphocytic leukemia. Sequences were derived from PBMCs, sampled after 12 months of ibrutinib treatment.

The CDR3 DNA reads TGTGCCAGCAGTTTTTTATCGGAGACAGATACGCAGTATTTT. Its protein product is CASSFLSETDTQYF. V gene TRBV28 combines with J gene TRBJ2-3; D unclear. The V and J ends lost 3 bases and 3 bases respectively, with 10 bases between them. Germline CDR1 and CDR2: MDHEN and SYDVKM. The CDR3 spans 14 residues. Supplemented by reference TRBV28 and TRBJ2-3, the full variable domain reads DVKVTQSSRYLVKRTGEKVFLECVQDMDHENMFWYRQDPGLGLRLIYFSYDVKMKEKGDIPEGYSVSREKKERFSLILESASTNQTSMYLCASSFLSETDTQYFGPGTRLTVL.